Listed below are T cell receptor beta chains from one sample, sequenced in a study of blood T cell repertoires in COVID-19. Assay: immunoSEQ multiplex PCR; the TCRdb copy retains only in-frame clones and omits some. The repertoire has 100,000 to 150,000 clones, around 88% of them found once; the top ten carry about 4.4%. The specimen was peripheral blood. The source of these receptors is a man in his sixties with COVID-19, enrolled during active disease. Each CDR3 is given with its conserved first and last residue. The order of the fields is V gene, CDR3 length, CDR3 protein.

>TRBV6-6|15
CASSINRGAITEAFF
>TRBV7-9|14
CATSPGQGNTEAFF
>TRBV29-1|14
CSVEDRGRTRGYTF
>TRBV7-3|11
CASSLSNEQFF
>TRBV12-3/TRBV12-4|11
CASSPREKQYF
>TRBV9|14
CASSVRTVSETQYF
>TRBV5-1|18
CASSSDYYRQGASYEQYF
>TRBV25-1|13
CASREAGGYGYTF
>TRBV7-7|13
CASSLGGEGTQYF
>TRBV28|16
CASSPIVSGTEYEQYF
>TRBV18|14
CASSPWAGGDTQYF
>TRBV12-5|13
CASGAETGTEAFF
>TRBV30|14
CAWRAQGALDEQYF
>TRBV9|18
CASSVSTSGGVAADTQYF
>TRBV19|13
CASSTQGADEQYF
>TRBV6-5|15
CASSYSRGGNTEAFF
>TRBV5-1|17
CASSPGLAGLGTDTQYF
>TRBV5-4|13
CASSLSGNQPQHF
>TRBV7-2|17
CASSLDSARGVSGGYTF
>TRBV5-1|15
CASSIPGQVRNTIYF
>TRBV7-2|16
CASSLVGGQVGNTIYF
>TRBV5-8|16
CASSLAWGGTYQPQHF
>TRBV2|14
CASSFGLSNQPQHF
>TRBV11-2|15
CASSQAGGRNQPQHF
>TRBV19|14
CASSIEGRYNEQFF
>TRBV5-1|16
CASSPIPGQGSYEQFF
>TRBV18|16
CASSPLAGTNTGELFF
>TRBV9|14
CASSVFGGRQPQHF
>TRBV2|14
CASSDRRANYGYTF
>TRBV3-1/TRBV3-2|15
CASSQVAFSYNEQFF
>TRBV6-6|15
CASSYSDRERKPLHF
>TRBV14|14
CASSHRGQGGEQYF
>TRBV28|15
CASSFGHFDHYGYTF
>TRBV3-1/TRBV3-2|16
CASSLRTFSSTDTQYF
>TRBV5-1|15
CASSLETGTGNGYTF
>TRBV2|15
CASSTLGAGTGELFF
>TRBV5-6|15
CASSYRDRDGQPQHF
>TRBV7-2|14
CASSLMGGITEAFF
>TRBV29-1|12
CSVIDRGRGSFF
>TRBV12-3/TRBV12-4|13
CASRGTGGEKLFF
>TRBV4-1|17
CASSQDHGMSSNQPQHF
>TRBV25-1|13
CASSEYRVNEQFF
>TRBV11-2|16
CASSTGQGGSYNEQFF
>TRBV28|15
CASNRRDSYNQPQHF